This TCR beta chain originates from a study of cytotoxic CD8 clonotypes in ibrutinib-treated CLL. Findings of the study overall: There were few public clonotypes, and on treatment they contracted or stayed stable.

Notes on this clone: Its matching antigen is unknown.

Produced via immunoSEQ multiplex PCR; TCRdb's table is partial and in-frame only. Among 68,000 or so clones, around two thirds were seen once, and the ten largest hold more than 4.5%. The source is a human donor with chronic lymphocytic leukemia. This material consisted of PBMCs, taken after 12 months of ibrutinib treatment.

CDR3 DNA sequence: TGCGCCAGCAGTTCACGAGGGGGTGGGGCCTATGGCTACACCTTC. Protein sequence: CASSSRGGGAYGYTF. The chain joins TRBV23-1 to TRBJ1-2; TRBD1 is a possible D gene (6 bases). TRBV23-1 is flagged as an ORF with uncertain function. CDR3 length: 15 residues. V lost 5 bases, J lost 4 bases, and 17 bases lay in between.